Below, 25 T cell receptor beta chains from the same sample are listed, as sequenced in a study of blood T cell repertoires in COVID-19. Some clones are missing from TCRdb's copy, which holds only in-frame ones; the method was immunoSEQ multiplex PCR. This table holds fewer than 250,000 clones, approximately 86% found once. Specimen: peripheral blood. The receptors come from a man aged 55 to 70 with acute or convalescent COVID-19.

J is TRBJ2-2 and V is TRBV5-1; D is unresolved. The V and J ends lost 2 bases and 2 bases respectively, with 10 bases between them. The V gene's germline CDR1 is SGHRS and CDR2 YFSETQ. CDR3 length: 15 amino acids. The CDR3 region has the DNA TGCGCCAGCAGCTTCGACCCGGGTAACACCGGGGAGCTGTTTTTT. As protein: CASSFDPGNTGELFF. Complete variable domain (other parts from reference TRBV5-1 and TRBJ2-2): KAGVTQTPRYLIKTRGQQVTLSCSPISGHRSVSWYQQTPGQGLQFLFEYFSETQRNKGNFPGRFSGRQFSNSRSEMNVSTLELGDSALYLCASSFDPGNTGELFFGEGSRLTVL.

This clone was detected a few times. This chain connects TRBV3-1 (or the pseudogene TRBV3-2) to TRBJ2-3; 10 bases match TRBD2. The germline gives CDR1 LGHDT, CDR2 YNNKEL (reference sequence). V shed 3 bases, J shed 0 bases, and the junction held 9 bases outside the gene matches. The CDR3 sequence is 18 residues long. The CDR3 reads CASSQLAGAYTSTDTQYF. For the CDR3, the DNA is TGTGCCAGCAGCCAGCTAGCGGGGGCCTATACTAGCACAGATACGCAGTATTTT.

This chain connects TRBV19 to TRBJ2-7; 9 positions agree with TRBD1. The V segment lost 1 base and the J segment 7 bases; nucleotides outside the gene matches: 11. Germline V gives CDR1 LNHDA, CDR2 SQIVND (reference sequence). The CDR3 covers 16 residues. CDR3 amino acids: CASSIGRTGVFGEQYF. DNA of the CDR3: TGTGCCAGTAGTATAGGTCGGACAGGGGTGTTTGGAGAGCAGTACTTC.

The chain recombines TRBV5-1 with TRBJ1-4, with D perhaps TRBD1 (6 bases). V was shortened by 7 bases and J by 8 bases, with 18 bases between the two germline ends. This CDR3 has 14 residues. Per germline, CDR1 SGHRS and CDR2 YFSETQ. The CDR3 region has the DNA TGCGCCAGCGGTGCGCGGGGGCTCGGGGAAAAACTGTTTTTT. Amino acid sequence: CASGARGLGEKLFF.

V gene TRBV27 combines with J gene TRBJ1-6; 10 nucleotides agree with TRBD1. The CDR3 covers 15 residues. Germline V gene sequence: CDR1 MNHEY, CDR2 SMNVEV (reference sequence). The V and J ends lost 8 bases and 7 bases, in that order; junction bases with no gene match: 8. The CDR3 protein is CASWDRGRTNSPLHF. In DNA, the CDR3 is TGTGCCAGCTGGGACAGGGGACGAACGAATTCACCCCTCCACTTT.

Here the CDR3 reads CASSLASGSNTEAFF. The CDR3 bases are TGCGCCAGCAGCTTGGCCTCGGGGTCGAACACTGAAGCTTTCTTT. The chain joins TRBV5-1 to TRBJ1-1; D is undetermined. CDR3 length: 15 amino acids. Germline CDR1 SGHRS, CDR2 YFSETQ. V shed 0 bases and J shed 1 base, with 10 bases lying between them.

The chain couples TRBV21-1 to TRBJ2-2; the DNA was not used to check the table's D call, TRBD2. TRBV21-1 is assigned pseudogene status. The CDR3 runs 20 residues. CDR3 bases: TGTGCCAGCAGCAAACCTGAGCTAGCGGGGGGCAAGGGTAACACCGGGGAGCTGTTTTTT. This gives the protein CASSKPELAGGKGNTGELFF.

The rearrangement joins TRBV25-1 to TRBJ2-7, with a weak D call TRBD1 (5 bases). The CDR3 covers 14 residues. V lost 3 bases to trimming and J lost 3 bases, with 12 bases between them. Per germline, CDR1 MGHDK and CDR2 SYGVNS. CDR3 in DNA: TGTGCCAGCAGTGACCCAGGGATCAGCTACGAGCAGTACTTC. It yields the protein CASSDPGISYEQYF.

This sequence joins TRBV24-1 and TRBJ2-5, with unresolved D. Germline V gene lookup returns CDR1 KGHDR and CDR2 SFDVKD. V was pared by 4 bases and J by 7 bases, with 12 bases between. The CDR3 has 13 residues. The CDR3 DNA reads TGTGCCACCAGTGAACCCAGAGGTTGGACCCAGTACTTC. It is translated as CATSEPRGWTQYF.

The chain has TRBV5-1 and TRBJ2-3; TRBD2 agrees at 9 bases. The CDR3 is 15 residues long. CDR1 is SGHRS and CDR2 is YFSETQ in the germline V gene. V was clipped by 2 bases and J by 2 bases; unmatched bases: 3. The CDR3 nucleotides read TGCGCCAGCAGCTTTAGCGGGGGACTCACAGATACGCAGTATTTT. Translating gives CASSFSGGLTDTQYF.

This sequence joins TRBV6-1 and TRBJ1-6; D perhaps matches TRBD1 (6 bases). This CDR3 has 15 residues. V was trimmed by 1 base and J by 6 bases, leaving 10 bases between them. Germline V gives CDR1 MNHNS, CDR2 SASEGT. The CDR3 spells CASSEVGAFNSPLHF. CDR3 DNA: TGTGCCAGCAGTGAAGTGGGGGCTTTTAATTCACCCCTCCACTTT.

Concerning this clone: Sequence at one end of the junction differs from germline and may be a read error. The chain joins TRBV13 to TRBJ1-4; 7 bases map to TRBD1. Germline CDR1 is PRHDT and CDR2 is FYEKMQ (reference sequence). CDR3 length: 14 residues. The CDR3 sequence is CASSLGRTGEKLVF. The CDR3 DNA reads TGTGCCAGCAGCTTAGGCCGGACAGGAGAAAAACTGGTTTTT. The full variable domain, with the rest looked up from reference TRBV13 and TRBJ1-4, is AAGVIQSPRHLIKEKRETATLKCYPIPRHDTVYWYQQGPGQDPQFLISFYEKMQSDKGSIPDRFSAQQFSDYHSELNMSSLELGDSALYFCASSLGRTGEKLVFGSGTQLSVL.

The CDR3 nucleotides read TGCGCCAGCAGCCAAGAGGCAGGGGGGTTAGGTGGCTATGGCTACACCTTC. It specifies CASSQEAGGLGGYGYTF. This rearrangement joins TRBV4-1 to TRBJ1-2; the match to TRBD1 covers 7 bases. J gave up 4 bases and V 0 bases, and 11 bases lay outside the gene matches. CDR1 and CDR2 (germline): MGHRA, YSYEKL. This CDR3 comprises 17 residues.

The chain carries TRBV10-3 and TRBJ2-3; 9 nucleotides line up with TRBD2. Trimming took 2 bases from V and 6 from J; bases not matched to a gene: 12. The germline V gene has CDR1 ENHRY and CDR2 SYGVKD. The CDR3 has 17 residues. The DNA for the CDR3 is TGTGCCATCAGTGAGACCGAGGGGCGGGGGGGCTATGATACGCAGTATTTT. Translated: CAISETEGRGGYDTQYF.

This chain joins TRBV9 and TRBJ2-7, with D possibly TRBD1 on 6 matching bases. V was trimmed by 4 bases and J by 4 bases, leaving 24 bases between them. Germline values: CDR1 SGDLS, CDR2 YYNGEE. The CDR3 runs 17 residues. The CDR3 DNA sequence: TGTGCCAGCAGCAGCCACCAGGGGTTGGGGGTCGCATACGAGCAGTACTTC. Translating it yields CASSSHQGLGVAYEQYF.

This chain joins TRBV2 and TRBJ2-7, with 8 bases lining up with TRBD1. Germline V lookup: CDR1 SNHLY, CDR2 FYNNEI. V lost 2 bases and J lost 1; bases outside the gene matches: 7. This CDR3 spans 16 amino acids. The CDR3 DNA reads TGTGCCAGCAGTGAATCACCGGACAGGGTTTCCTACGAGCAGTACTTC. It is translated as CASSESPDRVSYEQYF.

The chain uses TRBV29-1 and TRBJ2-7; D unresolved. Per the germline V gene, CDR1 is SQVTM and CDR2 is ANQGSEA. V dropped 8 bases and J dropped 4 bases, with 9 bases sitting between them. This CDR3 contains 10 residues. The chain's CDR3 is CSHYLYEQYF. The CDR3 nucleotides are TGCAGCCACTATCTTTACGAGCAGTACTTC.

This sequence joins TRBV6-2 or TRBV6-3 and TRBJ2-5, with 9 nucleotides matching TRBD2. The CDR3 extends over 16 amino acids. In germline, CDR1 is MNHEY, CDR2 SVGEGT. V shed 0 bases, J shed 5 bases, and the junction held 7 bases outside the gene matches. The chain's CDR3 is CASSYSTGTSRETQYF. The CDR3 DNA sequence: TGTGCCAGCAGTTACTCGACAGGGACTAGCCGGGAGACCCAGTACTTC.

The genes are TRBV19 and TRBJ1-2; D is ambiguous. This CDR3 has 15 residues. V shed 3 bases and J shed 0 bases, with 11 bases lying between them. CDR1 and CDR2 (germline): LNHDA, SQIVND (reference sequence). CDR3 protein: CASSMPPSANYGYTF. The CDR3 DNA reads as TGTGCCAGTAGTATGCCCCCCAGCGCTAACTATGGCTACACCTTC.

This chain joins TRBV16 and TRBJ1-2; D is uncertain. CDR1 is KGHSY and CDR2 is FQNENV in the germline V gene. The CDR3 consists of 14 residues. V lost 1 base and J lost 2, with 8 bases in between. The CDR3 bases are TGTGCCAGCAGCCAATTGGGCAAGAACTATGGCTACACCTTC. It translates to CASSQLGKNYGYTF. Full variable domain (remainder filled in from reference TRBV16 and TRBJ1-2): GEEVAQTPKHLVRGEGQKAKLYCAPIKGHSYVFWYQQVLKNEFKFLISFQNENVFDETGMPKERFSAKCLPNSPCSLEIQATKLEDSAVYFCASSQLGKNYGYTFGSGTRLTVV.

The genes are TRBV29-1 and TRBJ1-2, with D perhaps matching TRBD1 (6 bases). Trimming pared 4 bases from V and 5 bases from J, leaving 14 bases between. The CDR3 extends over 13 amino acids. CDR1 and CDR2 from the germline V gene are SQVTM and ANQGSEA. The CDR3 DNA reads TGCAGCGTTGTCCTGGGGACACCTTATGGCTACACCTTC. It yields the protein CSVVLGTPYGYTF. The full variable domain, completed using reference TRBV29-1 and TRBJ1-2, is SAVISQKPSRDICQRGTSLTIQCQVDSQVTMMFWYRQQPGQSLTLIATANQGSEATYESGFVIDKFPISRPNLTFSTLTVSNMSPEDSSIYLCSVVLGTPYGYTFGSGTRLTVV.

The CDR3 sequence is CASSPLLMLGGYTF. CDR3 in DNA: TGTGCCAGCAGTCCTCTCCTTATGCTCGGTGGCTACACCTTC. The chain carries TRBV28 and TRBJ1-2, with D unclear. Trimming shortened V by 5 bases and J by 7 bases, and 17 bases separated the two germline ends. Germline CDR1 MDHEN, CDR2 SYDVKM. The CDR3 is 14 residues long.

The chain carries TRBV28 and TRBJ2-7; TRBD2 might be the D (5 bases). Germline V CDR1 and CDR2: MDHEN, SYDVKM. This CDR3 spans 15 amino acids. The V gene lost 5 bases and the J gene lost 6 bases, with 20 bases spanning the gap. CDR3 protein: CASSRPGEGRLEQYF. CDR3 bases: TGTGCCAGCAGTCGGCCCGGCGAAGGGAGACTCGAGCAGTACTTC.

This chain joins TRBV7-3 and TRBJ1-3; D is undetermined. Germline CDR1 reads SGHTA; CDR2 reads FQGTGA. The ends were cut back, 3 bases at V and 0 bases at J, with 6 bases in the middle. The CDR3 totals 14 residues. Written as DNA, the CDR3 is TGTGCCAGCAGCTTTTCTCCCTCTGGAAACACCATATATTTT. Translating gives CASSFSPSGNTIYF.

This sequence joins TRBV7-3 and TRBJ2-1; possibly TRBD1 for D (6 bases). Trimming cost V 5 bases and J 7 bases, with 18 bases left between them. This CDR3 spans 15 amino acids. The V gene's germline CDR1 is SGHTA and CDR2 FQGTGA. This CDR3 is CASSLGQTRGNEQFF. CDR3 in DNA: TGTGCCAGCAGCCTCGGACAGACCCGGGGAAATGAGCAGTTCTTC. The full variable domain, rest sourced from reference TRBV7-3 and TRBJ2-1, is GAGVSQTPSNKVTEKGKYVELRCDPISGHTALYWYRQSLGQGPEFLIYFQGTGAADDSGLPNDRFFAVRPEGSVSTLKIQRTERGDSAVYLCASSLGQTRGNEQFFGPGTRLTVL.